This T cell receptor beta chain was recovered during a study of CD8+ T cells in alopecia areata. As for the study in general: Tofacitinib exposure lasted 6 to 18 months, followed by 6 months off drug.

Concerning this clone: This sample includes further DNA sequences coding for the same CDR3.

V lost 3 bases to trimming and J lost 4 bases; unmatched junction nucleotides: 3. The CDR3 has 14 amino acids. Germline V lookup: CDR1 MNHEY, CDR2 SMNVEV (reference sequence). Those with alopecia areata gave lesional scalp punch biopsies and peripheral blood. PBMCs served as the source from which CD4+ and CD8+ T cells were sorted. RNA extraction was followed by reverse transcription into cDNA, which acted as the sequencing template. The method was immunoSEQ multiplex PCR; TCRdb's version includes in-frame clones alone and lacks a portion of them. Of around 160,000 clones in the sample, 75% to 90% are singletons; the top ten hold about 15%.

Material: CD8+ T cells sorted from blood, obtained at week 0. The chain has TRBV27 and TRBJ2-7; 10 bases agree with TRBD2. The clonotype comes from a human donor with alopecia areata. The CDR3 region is CASSLSSGGYEQYF. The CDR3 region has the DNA TGTGCCAGCAGTTTGAGTAGCGGGGGGTACGAGCAGTACTTC.